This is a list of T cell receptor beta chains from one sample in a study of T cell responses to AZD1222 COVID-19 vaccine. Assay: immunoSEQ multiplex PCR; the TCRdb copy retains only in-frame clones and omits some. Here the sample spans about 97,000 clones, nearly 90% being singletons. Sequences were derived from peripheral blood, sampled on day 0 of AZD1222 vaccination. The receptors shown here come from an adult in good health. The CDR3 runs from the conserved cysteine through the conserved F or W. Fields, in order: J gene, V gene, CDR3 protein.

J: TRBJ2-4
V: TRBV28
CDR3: CASSPDRGGLWNIQYF

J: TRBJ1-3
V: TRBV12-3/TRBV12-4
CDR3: CASSHRLDTIYF

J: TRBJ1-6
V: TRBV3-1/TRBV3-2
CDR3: CASSQGGAGRYSPLHF

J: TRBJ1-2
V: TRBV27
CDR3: CASSFIGQGVWNGYTF

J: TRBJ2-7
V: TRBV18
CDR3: CASSPSGWDYEQYF

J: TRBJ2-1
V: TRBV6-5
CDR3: CASSYSAQGGYNEQFF

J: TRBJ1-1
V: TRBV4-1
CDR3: CASTRDTEAFF

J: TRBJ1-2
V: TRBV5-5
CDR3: CASSSTVGGSSGYTF

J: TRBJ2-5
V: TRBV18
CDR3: CASSPPGYETQYF

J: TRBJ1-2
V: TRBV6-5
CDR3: CASSRIRGYGYTF

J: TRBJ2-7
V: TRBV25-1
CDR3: CASRAWDGYEQYF

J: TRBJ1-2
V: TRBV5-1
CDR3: CASSLVGGEDYGYTF

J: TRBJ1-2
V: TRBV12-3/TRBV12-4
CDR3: CASSPTNYGYTF

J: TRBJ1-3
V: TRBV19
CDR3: CASSIDVSGNTIYF

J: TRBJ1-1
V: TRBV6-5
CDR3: CASSYSRFNTEAFF

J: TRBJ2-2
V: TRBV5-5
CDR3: CASQGAGTGELFF

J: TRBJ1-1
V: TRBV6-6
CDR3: CASSYSPGVGTEAFF

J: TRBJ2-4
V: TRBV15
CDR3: CATSREARLAKNIQYF

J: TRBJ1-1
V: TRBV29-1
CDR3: CSVDSGGRTEAFF

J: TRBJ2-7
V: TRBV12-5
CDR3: CASGLQGRHEQYF

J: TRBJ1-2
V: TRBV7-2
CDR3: CASRYPRGTNYGYTF

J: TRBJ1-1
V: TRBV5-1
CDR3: CASSRGQGEVTEAFF

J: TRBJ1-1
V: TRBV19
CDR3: CASSIRAGLEYTEAFF

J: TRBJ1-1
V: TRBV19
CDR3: CAMAIGRNTEAFF

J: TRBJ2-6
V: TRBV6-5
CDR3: CASSSSGAGANVLTF

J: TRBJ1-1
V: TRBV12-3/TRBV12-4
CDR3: CASSSRRDTEAFF

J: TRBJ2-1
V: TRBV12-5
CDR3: CASGLSGISYNEQFF

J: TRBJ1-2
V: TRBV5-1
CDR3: CASSLGQGNYGYTF

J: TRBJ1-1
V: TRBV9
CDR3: CASSGREVGNTEAFF

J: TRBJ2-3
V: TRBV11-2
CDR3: CASSGKGLAISYTQYF

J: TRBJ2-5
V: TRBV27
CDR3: CASSLSFQGWGQETQYF

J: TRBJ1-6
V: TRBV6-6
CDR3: CASSSAPYNSPLHF

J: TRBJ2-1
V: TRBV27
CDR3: CASSLLRAGGPQQFF

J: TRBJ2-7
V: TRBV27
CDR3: CASSSSYEQYF

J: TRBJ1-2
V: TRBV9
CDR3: CASSVNTNYGYTF

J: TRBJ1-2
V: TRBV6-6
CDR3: CASSSDRGPGGYTF

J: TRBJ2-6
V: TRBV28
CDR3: CASRSTGAGANVLTF

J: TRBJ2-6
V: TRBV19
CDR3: CASSIDLSSGANVLTF

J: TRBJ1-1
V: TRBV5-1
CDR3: CASSFRVETEAFF

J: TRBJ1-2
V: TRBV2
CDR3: CASSGGQDYGYTF

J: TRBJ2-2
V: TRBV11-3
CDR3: CASSLDRDRKFTGELFF

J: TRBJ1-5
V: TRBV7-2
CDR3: CASSLRQGGGQPQHF

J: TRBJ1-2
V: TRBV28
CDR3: CASATGGNGYTF

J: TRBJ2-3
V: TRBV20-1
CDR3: CSASFRPLTSTDTQYF

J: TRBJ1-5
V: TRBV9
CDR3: CASSVDRADQPQHF

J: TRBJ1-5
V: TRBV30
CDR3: CAWGDGGNQPQHF

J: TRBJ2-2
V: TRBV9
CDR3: CASTSGHYPDTGELFF

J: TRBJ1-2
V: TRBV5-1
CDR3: CASSFNTLNYGYTF

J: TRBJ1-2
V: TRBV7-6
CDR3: CASSKIQGPHGYTF

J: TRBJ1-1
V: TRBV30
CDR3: CAWSVRKEGWSTEAFF

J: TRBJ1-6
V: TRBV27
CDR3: CASTGDNNSPLHF

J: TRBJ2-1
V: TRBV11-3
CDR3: CASAPLQYNEQFF

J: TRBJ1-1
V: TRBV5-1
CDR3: CASSLAWGPNTEAFF